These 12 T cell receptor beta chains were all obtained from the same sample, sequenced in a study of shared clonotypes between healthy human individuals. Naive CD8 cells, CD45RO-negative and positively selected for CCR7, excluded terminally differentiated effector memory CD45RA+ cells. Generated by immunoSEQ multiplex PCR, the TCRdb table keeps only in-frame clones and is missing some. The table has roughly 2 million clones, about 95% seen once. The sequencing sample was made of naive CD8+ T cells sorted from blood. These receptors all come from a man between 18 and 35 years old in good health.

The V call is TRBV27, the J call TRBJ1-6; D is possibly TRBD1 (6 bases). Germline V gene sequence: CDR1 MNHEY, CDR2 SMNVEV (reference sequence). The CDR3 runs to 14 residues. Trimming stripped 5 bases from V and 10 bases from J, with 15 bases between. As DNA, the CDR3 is TGTGCCAGCAGTGCCCTCGCCAGGGGCTCACCCCTCCACTTT. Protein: CASSALARGSPLHF.

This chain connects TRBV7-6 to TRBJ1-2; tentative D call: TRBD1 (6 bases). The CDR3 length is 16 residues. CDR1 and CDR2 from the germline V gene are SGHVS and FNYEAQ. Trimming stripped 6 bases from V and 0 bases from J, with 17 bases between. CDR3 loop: CASSFGPGAANYGYTF. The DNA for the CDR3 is TGTGCCAGCAGTTTCGGGCCGGGGGCAGCTAACTATGGCTACACCTTC.

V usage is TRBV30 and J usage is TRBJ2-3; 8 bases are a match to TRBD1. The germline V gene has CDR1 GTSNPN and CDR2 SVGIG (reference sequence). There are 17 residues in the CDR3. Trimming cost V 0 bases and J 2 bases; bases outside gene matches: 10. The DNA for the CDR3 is TGTGCCTGGAGTGTTGGTTTGACAGGGGTTAACACAGATACGCAGTATTTT. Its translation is CAWSVGLTGVNTDTQYF.

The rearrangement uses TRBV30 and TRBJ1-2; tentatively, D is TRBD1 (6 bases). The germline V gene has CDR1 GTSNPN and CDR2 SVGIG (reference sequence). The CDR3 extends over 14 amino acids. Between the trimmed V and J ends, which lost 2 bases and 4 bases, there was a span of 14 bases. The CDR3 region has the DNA TGTGCCTGGAGTCCCCTCCCAGGGGCCTATGGCTACACCTTC. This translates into CAWSPLPGAYGYTF.

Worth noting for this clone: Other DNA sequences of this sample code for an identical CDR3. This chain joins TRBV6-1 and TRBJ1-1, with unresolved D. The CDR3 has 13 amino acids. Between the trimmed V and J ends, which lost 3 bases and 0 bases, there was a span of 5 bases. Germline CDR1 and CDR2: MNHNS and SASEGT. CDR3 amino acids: CASSEGLNTEAFF. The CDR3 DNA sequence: TGTGCCAGCAGTGAGGGGTTGAACACTGAAGCTTTCTTT.

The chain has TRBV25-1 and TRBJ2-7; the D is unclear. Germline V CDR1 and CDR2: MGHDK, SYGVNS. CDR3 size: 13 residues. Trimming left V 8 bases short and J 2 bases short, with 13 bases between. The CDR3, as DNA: TGTGCCAGCGCCCCGGACGGAACCTACGAGCAGTACTTC. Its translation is CASAPDGTYEQYF.

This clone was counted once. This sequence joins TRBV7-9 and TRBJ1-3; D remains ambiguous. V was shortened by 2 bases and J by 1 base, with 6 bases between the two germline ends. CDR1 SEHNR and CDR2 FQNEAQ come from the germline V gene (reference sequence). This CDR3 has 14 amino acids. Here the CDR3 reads CASSLLGSGNTIYF. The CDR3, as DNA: TGTGCCAGCAGCTTACTGGGTTCTGGAAACACCATATATTTT.

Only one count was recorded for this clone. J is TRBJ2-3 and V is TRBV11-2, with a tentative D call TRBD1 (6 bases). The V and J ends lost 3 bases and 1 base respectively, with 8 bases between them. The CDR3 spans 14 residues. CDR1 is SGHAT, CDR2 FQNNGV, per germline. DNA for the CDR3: TGTGCCAGCAGCTTCAGGGGAGGCACAGATACGCAGTATTTT. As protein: CASSFRGGTDTQYF.

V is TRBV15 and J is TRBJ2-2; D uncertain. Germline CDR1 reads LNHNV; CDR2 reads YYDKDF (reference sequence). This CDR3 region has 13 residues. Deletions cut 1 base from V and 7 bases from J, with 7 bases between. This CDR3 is CATSRVGNGELFF. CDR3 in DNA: TGTGCCACCAGCAGAGTAGGCAACGGGGAGCTGTTTTTT.

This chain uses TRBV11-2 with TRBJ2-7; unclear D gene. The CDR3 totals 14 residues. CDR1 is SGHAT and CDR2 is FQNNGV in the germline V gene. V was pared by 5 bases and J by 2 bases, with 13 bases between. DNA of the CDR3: TGTGCCAGCAGCCCGTGGGAAATCACCTACGAGCAGTACTTC. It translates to CASSPWEITYEQYF. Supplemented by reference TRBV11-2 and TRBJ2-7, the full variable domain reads EAGVAQSPRYKIIEKRQSVAFWCNPISGHATLYWYQQILGQGPKLLIQFQNNGVVDDSQLPKDRFSAERLKGVDSTLKIQPAKLEDSAVYLCASSPWEITYEQYFGPGTRLTVT.

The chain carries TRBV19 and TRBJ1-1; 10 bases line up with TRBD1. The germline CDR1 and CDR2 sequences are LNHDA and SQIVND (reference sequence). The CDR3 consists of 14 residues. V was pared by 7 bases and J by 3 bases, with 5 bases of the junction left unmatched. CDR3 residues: CASTGTGDDTEAFF. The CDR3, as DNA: TGTGCCAGTACCGGGACAGGGGATGACACTGAAGCTTTCTTT. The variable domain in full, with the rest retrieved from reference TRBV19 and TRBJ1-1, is DGGITQSPKYLFRKEGQNVTLSCEQNLNHDAMYWYRQDPGQGLRLIYYSQIVNDFQKGDIAEGYSVSREKKESFPLTVTSAQKNPTAFYLCASTGTGDDTEAFFGQGTRLTVV.

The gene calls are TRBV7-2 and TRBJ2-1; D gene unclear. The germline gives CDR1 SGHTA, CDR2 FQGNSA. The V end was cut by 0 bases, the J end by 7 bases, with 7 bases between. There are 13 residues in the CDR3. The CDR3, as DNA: TGTGCCAGCAGCTTAGCGTTTCCAAATGAGCAGTTCTTC. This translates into CASSLAFPNEQFF. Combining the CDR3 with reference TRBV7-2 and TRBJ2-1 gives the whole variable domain GAGVSQSPSNKVTEKGKDVELRCDPISGHTALYWYRQSLGQGLEFLIYFQGNSAPDKSGLPSDRFSAERTGGSVSTLTIQRTQQEDSAVYLCASSLAFPNEQFFGPGTRLTVL.